This TCR beta chain emerged from a study of cytomegalovirus exposure and HLA in healthy donors. Study-wide context: Out of 150 million to 200 million T cells, an earlier analysis found over 100 million unique TCR beta sequences in total.

V shed 3 bases and J 0 bases; nucleotides not matched to a gene: 6. This CDR3 is built from 15 residues. The V gene's germline CDR1 is SGHRS and CDR2 YFSETQ. Findings and limits, study-wide: What a later analysis reportedly showed was that an Asian-associated ancestry cluster had fewer N-insertions than the approximately 670-donor mean. Being indistinguishable, some V segments were excluded, TRBV6-2 and TRBV6-3 among them.

The PCR made use of 60 Vbeta and 13 Jbeta primers. Sequenced by immunoSEQ multiplex PCR; TCRdb stores in-frame clones only, minus some. The profile shows 150,000 to 160,000 clones, 70% to 85% of them singletons. Comment on this clone: Its antigen is as yet unknown.

This TCR was recovered from a man between 25 and 39 years old in good health and CMV-seronegative. The sequencing sample was made of PBMCs. The chain joins TRBV5-1 to TRBJ2-7; TRBD1 aligns across 7 bases. The CDR3 here is CASSSLTGSSYEQYF. In DNA, the CDR3 is TGCGCCAGCAGCTCTTTGACAGGGAGCTCCTACGAGCAGTACTTC.